A single sample is the source of the 22 T cell receptor beta chains below, sequenced in a study of cytomegalovirus exposure and HLA in healthy donors. PCR amplification relied on 60 Vbeta primers (plus 13 Jbeta primers). Some clones are missing from TCRdb's copy, which holds only in-frame ones; the method was immunoSEQ multiplex PCR. The sample contains 80,000 to 95,000 clones, around 60% of which appear only once. Sequenced material: PBMCs. These receptors originate from a human donor in good health.

The chain recombines TRBV4-3 with TRBJ2-5; a possible D gene is TRBD2 (6 bases). CDR1 and CDR2 (germline): LGHNA, YSLEER. Trimming took 1 base from V and 4 from J, leaving 16 bases between them. This CDR3 has 16 amino acids. The CDR3 sequence: CASSQGPTAGGETQYF. CDR3 nucleotide sequence: TGCGCCAGCAGCCAAGGACCGACAGCGGGTGGAGAGACCCAGTACTTC.

The CDR3 protein is CATLDRPNQPQHF. In DNA, the CDR3 is TGTGCCACCTTGGACAGACCCAATCAGCCCCAGCATTTT. The chain links TRBV10-3 to TRBJ1-5, with TRBD1 as a possible D gene (6 bases). The CDR3 runs to 13 residues. Germline V gene data show CDR1 as ENHRY and CDR2 as SYGVKD. The ends were cut back, 10 bases at V and 3 bases at J, with 13 bases in the middle.

The gene calls are TRBV7-2 and TRBJ2-7, with 10 bases lining up with TRBD1. CDR1 and CDR2 from the germline V gene are SGHTA and FQGNSA. The junction had 12 bases not matched to a gene; V was cut back by 5 bases and J by 5 bases. This CDR3 region has 16 residues. The CDR3 bases are TGTGCCAGCAGCGCCCCTCTAGGGACAGGGGTCAACGAGCAGTACTTC. Protein sequence: CASSAPLGTGVNEQYF.

This clone has a handful of counts. The chain joins TRBV19 to TRBJ1-5, with 9 bases aligning to TRBD1. Germline loops: CDR1 LNHDA, CDR2 SQIVND (reference sequence). The CDR3 spans 17 residues. V lost 6 bases, J lost 4 bases, and 13 bases stayed unmatched. CDR3 sequence: CASSSNPGQGFNQPQHF. CDR3 DNA sequence: TGTGCCAGTAGCTCCAACCCGGGACAGGGCTTTAATCAGCCCCAGCATTTT.

The chain couples TRBV10-3 to TRBJ1-5, with D possibly TRBD1 on 5 matching bases. The CDR3 contains 13 residues. The V end was cut by 11 bases, the J end by 3 bases, with 14 bases between. Germline V gives CDR1 ENHRY, CDR2 SYGVKD. The DNA of the CDR3 is TGTGCCGGATCCCGGGACTCCAATCAGCCCCAGCATTTT. Protein: CAGSRDSNQPQHF.

The V gene is TRBV9, the J gene TRBJ2-5, with D uncertain. CDR3 length: 13 amino acids. Trimming removed 0 bases from V and 3 bases from J, with 6 bases in between. Germline V CDR1 and CDR2: SGDLS, YYNGEE. CDR3 sequence reads: CASSVASEETQYF. The CDR3 nucleotides are TGTGCCAGCAGCGTAGCTAGTGAAGAGACCCAGTACTTC.

The chain recombines TRBV19 with TRBJ1-2; 9 nucleotides match TRBD1. The length of the CDR3 is 16 residues. V shed 4 bases and J 0 bases; nucleotides not matched to a gene: 6. The germline V gene encodes CDR1 LNHDA and CDR2 SQIVND (reference sequence). The DNA for the CDR3 is TGTGCCAGTAGTAGAAAACAGGGGGCTGCTAACTATGGCTACACCTTC. Its translation is CASSRKQGAANYGYTF. The full variable domain, with the rest looked up from reference TRBV19 and TRBJ1-2, is DGGITQSPKYLFRKEGQNVTLSCEQNLNHDAMYWYRQDPGQGLRLIYYSQIVNDFQKGDIAEGYSVSREKKESFPLTVTSAQKNPTAFYLCASSRKQGAANYGYTFGSGTRLTVV.

J is TRBJ1-1 and V is TRBV18, with D maybe TRBD1 (5 bases). In germline, CDR1 is KGHSH, CDR2 LQKENI. The CDR3 totals 13 residues. Trimming took 6 bases from V and 7 from J, leaving 15 bases between them. The CDR3 is CASSLRQSDEAFF. DNA for the CDR3: TGTGCCAGCTCCCTTCGACAGAGCGATGAAGCTTTCTTT.

J is TRBJ2-3 and V is TRBV7-2; 7 nucleotides align to TRBD2. Losses at the gene ends were 2 bases for V and 3 bases for J; bases not matched to a gene: 5. The CDR3 loop spans 15 amino acids. Germline CDR1 SGHTA, CDR2 FQGNSA. The CDR3 DNA is TGTGCCAGCAGCTTACGGCTGGGGGGGACAGATACGCAGTATTTT. Translated: CASSLRLGGTDTQYF.

This clone was observed a handful of times. The chain couples TRBV9 to TRBJ1-6, with TRBD1 identical over 8 bases. This CDR3 has 19 amino acids. Germline CDR1 SGDLS, CDR2 YYNGEE. The ends lost 5 bases at V and 0 bases at J; junction bases unmatched: 13. This CDR3 is CASSRMEGTGSSYNSPLHF. The CDR3 bases are TGTGCCAGCAGTAGAATGGAGGGGACAGGCAGCTCCTATAATTCACCCCTCCACTTT. Combining the CDR3 with reference TRBV9 and TRBJ1-6 gives the whole variable domain DSGVTQTPKHLITATGQRVTLRCSPRSGDLSVYWYQQSLDQGLQFLIQYYNGEERAKGNILERFSAQQFPDLHSELNLSSLELGDSALYFCASSRMEGTGSSYNSPLHFGNGTRLTVT.

This clone was counted once. The V gene is TRBV21-1, the J gene TRBJ1-1; the table assigns TRBD1, which was not confirmed against the DNA. TRBV21-1 is noted as a pseudogene. The CDR3 has 19 residues. CDR3 sequence: CASSTWSFRRDKGATEAFF. The CDR3 region has the DNA TGTGCCAGCAGCACTTGGAGCTTTCGAAGGGATAAAGGGGCCACTGAAGCTTTCTTT.

The chain employs TRBV11-3 and TRBJ2-7, with D maybe TRBD2 (6 bases). Per germline, CDR1 SGHNT and CDR2 YENEEA. This CDR3 region has 15 residues. The V end was cut by 0 bases, the J end by 0 bases, with 9 bases between. This chain's CDR3 is CASSLEGGSSYEQYF. CDR3 in DNA: TGTGCCAGCAGCTTAGAGGGGGGATCCTCCTACGAGCAGTACTTC. The whole variable domain, remainder taken from reference TRBV11-3 and TRBJ2-7, is EAGVVQSPRYKIIEKKQPVAFWCNPISGHNTLYWYLQNLGQGPELLIRYENEEAVDDSQLPKDRFSAERLKGVDSTLKIQPAELGDSAVYLCASSLEGGSSYEQYFGPGTRLTVT.

The chain has TRBV6-1 and TRBJ2-3, with TRBD2 matching 8 bases. This CDR3 is built from 14 residues. Per germline, CDR1 MNHNS and CDR2 SASEGT. V dropped 6 bases and J dropped 3; count of bases not matched to a gene: 5. The CDR3 protein is CASSERGRTDTQYF. As DNA, the CDR3 is TGTGCCAGCAGCGAGCGGGGGAGGACAGATACGCAGTATTTT.

This chain uses TRBV7-3 with TRBJ2-2, with a weak D call TRBD2 (5 bases). V lost 5 bases, J lost 4 bases, and 11 bases lay in between. CDR3 length: 14 residues. Germline CDR1 is SGHTA and CDR2 is FQGTGA. CDR3 sequence reads: CASSSSAGTGELFF. The CDR3 DNA reads TGTGCCAGCAGCAGTAGCGCGGGCACCGGGGAGCTGTTTTTT.

The chain is built from TRBV5-5 and TRBJ2-5, with 9 bases that match TRBD1. CDR1 and CDR2 (germline): SGHKS, YYEKEE (reference sequence). V gave up 0 bases and J gave up 5 bases; unmatched junction bases: 5. CDR3 size: 15 residues. The CDR3 sequence: CASSLEGTGLETQYF. The CDR3 DNA sequence: TGTGCCAGCAGCTTGGAAGGGACAGGGCTGGAGACCCAGTACTTC. Looking up the rest from reference TRBV5-5 and TRBJ2-5 gives the full variable domain: DAGVTQSPTHLIKTRGQQVTLRCSPISGHKSVSWYQQVLGQGPQFIFQYYEKEERGRGNFPDRFSARQFPNYSSELNVNALLLGDSALYLCASSLEGTGLETQYFGPGTRLLVL.

There are a few counts of this clone. The chain couples TRBV5-1 to TRBJ2-5; maybe TRBD1 (6 bases). CDR3 length: 13 residues. Looked up from germline, CDR1 is SGHRS and CDR2 is YFSETQ. V was clipped by 6 bases and J by 5 bases, with 14 bases between them. The CDR3 reads CASMLGGGETQYF. The CDR3 coding sequence is TGCGCCAGCATGCTAGGGGGTGGTGAGACCCAGTACTTC.

The chain employs TRBV5-1 and TRBJ2-2; TRBD2 aligns across 13 bases. Germline-derived CDR1 and CDR2 are SGHRS and YFSETQ. V shed 4 bases, J shed 6 bases, and the junction held 6 bases outside the gene matches. This CDR3 contains 16 residues. The CDR3 protein is CASSTSGGAGSGELFF. CDR3 nucleotides: TGCGCCAGCAGCACTAGCGGGGGGGCCGGATCCGGGGAGCTGTTTTTT. Filled out from reference TRBV5-1 and TRBJ2-2, the complete variable domain reads KAGVTQTPRYLIKTRGQQVTLSCSPISGHRSVSWYQQTPGQGLQFLFEYFSETQRNKGNFPGRFSGRQFSNSRSEMNVSTLELGDSALYLCASSTSGGAGSGELFFGEGSRLTVL.

Only a few counts were recorded for this clone. The V call is TRBV4-3, the J call TRBJ1-5; D gene uncertain. Trimming stripped 0 bases from V and 6 bases from J, with 6 bases between. In germline, CDR1 is LGHNA, CDR2 YSLEER. This CDR3 is built from 13 residues. CDR3 DNA: TGCGCCAGCAGCCAAGATCCCATTCAGCCCCAGCATTTT. Translating gives CASSQDPIQPQHF.

There are a few counts of this clone. The V and J genes are TRBV4-1 and TRBJ2-1; D is unclear. Trimming stripped 0 bases from V and 4 bases from J, with 7 bases between. Germline V gene lookup returns CDR1 MGHRA and CDR2 YSYEKL. The CDR3 runs to 14 residues. The DNA for the CDR3 is TGCGCCAGCAGCCAAGATCGGGTTTACAATGAGCAGTTCTTC. As protein: CASSQDRVYNEQFF.

This clone was counted between two and nine times. V is TRBV5-1 and J is TRBJ2-1; 10 bases fit TRBD1. This CDR3 contains 14 residues. The germline gives CDR1 SGHRS, CDR2 YFSETQ. Unmatched junction bases numbered 2, after V lost 4 bases and J lost 4 bases. CDR3 bases: TGCGCCAGCAGCGCGGGACAGGGGTACAATGAGCAGTTCTTC. Translated: CASSAGQGYNEQFF. Full variable domain (remainder filled in from reference TRBV5-1 and TRBJ2-1): KAGVTQTPRYLIKTRGQQVTLSCSPISGHRSVSWYQQTPGQGLQFLFEYFSETQRNKGNFPGRFSGRQFSNSRSEMNVSTLELGDSALYLCASSAGQGYNEQFFGPGTRLTVL.

In the case of this clone: Other nucleotide sequences in the sample specify the same CDR3. The chain is built from TRBV5-6 and TRBJ1-2, with TRBD1 matching 8 bases. CDR3 length: 14 residues. CDR1 is SGHDT and CDR2 is YYEEEE in the germline V gene. Trimming took 2 bases from V and 5 from J; bases not matched to a gene: 5. In DNA, the CDR3 is TGTGCCAGCAGCTTAGGAGACAGGGGTTATGGCTACACCTTC. Amino acids: CASSLGDRGYGYTF. Looking up the rest from reference TRBV5-6 and TRBJ1-2 gives the full variable domain: DAGVTQSPTHLIKTRGQQVTLRCSPKSGHDTVSWYQQALGQGPQFIFQYYEEEERQRGNFPDRFSGHQFPNYSSELNVNALLLGDSALYLCASSLGDRGYGYTFGSGTRLTVV.

This clone appeared a few times. This sequence joins TRBV2 and TRBJ1-2, with 7 bases aligning to TRBD1. This CDR3 has 12 amino acids. Trimming at V came to 7 bases and at J to 8 bases, leaving 7 bases not matched to a gene. Looked up from germline, CDR1 is SNHLY and CDR2 is FYNNEI. The CDR3 DNA reads as TGTGCCAGCACCACGACAGGGAAGGGCTACACCTTC. It translates to CASTTTGKGYTF.